One and the same sample provided the 21 T cell receptor beta chains below, sequenced in a study of blood T cells in healthy people across ages. A sample-barcoded 5' primer and a J-beta primer mix were used in a second PCR of roughly 6 to 11 cycles. TCRdb independently ran MiXCR on the 5' RACE reads; one entry per CDR3 protein. The sample carries some 1.4 million distinct CDR3 sequences, around 39% recorded once. Sequenced material: blood. Receptor source: a woman aged 18 to 35 in good health.

The rearrangement links TRBV7-9 to TRBJ2-1, with 11 bases fitting TRBD1. The CDR3 spans 14 residues. The V segment lost 10 bases and the J segment 6 bases; nucleotides outside the gene matches: 8. Germline lookup yields CDR1 SEHNR and CDR2 FQNEAQ (reference sequence). The CDR3 is CAMRGTGGFNEQFF. The CDR3 region has the DNA TGTGCCATGAGGGGGACAGGGGGTTTCAATGAGCAGTTCTTC. The complete variable domain, with remaining parts taken from reference TRBV7-9 and TRBJ2-1, reads DTGVSQNPRHKITKRGQNVTFRCDPISEHNRLYWYRQTLGQGPEFLTYFQNEAQLEKSRLLSDRFSAERPKGSFSTLEIQRTEQGDSAMYLCAMRGTGGFNEQFFGPGTRLTVL.

The V gene is TRBV20-1, the J gene TRBJ2-1; 8 bases are shared with TRBD2. This CDR3 is built from 15 residues. Germline V gene sequence: CDR1 DFQATT, CDR2 SNEGSKA (reference sequence). The ends lost 1 base at V and 7 bases at J; junction bases unmatched: 9. CDR3 sequence reads: CSARAHMASGNEQFF. The DNA of the CDR3 is TGCAGTGCTAGAGCTCATATGGCTAGCGGGAATGAGCAGTTCTTC.

There are a few counts of this clonotype. The V call is TRBV6-6, the J call TRBJ2-7; 9 nucleotides match TRBD2. Germline lookup yields CDR1 MNHNY and CDR2 SVGAGI (reference sequence). V shed 6 bases and J 7 bases; nucleotides not matched to a gene: 16. The CDR3 runs to 16 residues. The CDR3 protein is CASRGVTSGPGWEQYF. CDR3 coding DNA: TGTGCCAGCAGAGGGGTGACTAGCGGTCCAGGATGGGAGCAGTACTTC.

The chain recombines TRBV28 with TRBJ2-5; 7 bases are shared with TRBD1. The CDR3 spans 15 residues. V dropped 8 bases and J dropped 2; count of bases not matched to a gene: 11. The germline V gene has CDR1 MDHEN and CDR2 SYDVKM. Written as DNA, the CDR3 is TGTGCCAGCCTCTCCACAGGGGCCCTGCAAGAGACCCAGTACTTC. This encodes CASLSTGALQETQYF.

The rearrangement links TRBV14 to TRBJ2-7; D ambiguous. Germline-derived CDR1 and CDR2 are SGHDN and FVKESK. V lost 3 bases and J lost 6, with 12 bases in between. The CDR3 is made up of 13 amino acids. The CDR3 is CASSQGFPGEQYF. For the CDR3, the DNA is TGTGCCAGCAGCCAGGGATTTCCCGGCGAGCAGTACTTC.

The genes are TRBV20-1 and TRBJ1-1; maybe TRBD1 (6 bases). V lost 4 bases to trimming and J lost 0 bases, with 9 bases between them. This CDR3 contains 13 residues. The germline V gene encodes CDR1 DFQATT and CDR2 SNEGSKA (reference sequence). In nucleotides, the CDR3 is TGCAGTGCTAAGGGGGGTTTGAACACTGAAGCTTTCTTT. Amino acids: CSAKGGLNTEAFF.

On this clonotype: A read error may account for a junction end that differs from germline. V gene TRBV3-1 combines with J gene TRBJ2-4, with D hard to call. Germline V gene lookup returns CDR1 LGHDT and CDR2 YNNKEL (reference sequence). The CDR3 consists of 13 residues. The CDR3 nucleotides read TGTGCCAGTAGCCAAACTGGTAAAAACATTCAGTACTTC. It specifies CASSQTGKNIQYF. Combining the CDR3 with reference TRBV3-1 and TRBJ2-4 gives the whole variable domain DTAVSQTPKYLVTQMGNDKSIKCEQNLGHDTMYWYKQDSKKFLKIMFSYNNKELIINETVPNRFSPKSPDKAHLNLHINSLELGDSAVYFCASSQTGKNIQYFGAGTRLSVL.

This clonotype came up a few times. J is TRBJ2-1 and V is TRBV7-8; 9 bases align to TRBD2. This CDR3 is built from 17 residues. J was trimmed by 2 bases and V by 5 bases; bases with no gene match: 10. CDR1 SGHVS and CDR2 FQNEAQ come from the germline V gene. The CDR3 DNA is TGTGCCAGCAGCCTAAGAGTAGCGGGGGCCGCCTACAATGAGCAGTTCTTC. As protein: CASSLRVAGAAYNEQFF. The full variable domain, rest sourced from reference TRBV7-8 and TRBJ2-1, is GAGVSQSPRYKVAKRGQDVALRCDPISGHVSLFWYQQALGQGPEFLTYFQNEAQLDKSGLPSDRFFAERPEGSVSTLKIQRTQQEDSAVYLCASSLRVAGAAYNEQFFGPGTRLTVL.

This clonotype was seen more than once but under ten times. V is TRBV5-6 and J is TRBJ2-1; TRBD1 matches 12 bases. Germline V gene data show CDR1 as SGHDT and CDR2 as YYEEEE. V was clipped by 2 bases and J by 9 bases; unmatched bases: 6. The CDR3 spans 15 residues. CDR3 nucleotide sequence: TGTGCCAGCAGCTTTTGGGACAGGGGGCACGGTGAGCAGTTCTTC. It codes for CASSFWDRGHGEQFF. Full variable domain (rest looked up from reference TRBV5-6 and TRBJ2-1): DAGVTQSPTHLIKTRGQQVTLRCSPKSGHDTVSWYQQALGQGPQFIFQYYEEEERQRGNFPDRFSGHQFPNYSSELNVNALLLGDSALYLCASSFWDRGHGEQFFGPGTRLTVL.

DNA of the CDR3: TGTGCCAGCAGCTTGGAGGGGCCGGTGGCAGGATCTAATGAAAAACTGTTTTTT. This gives the protein CASSLEGPVAGSNEKLFF. The chain links TRBV5-6 to TRBJ1-4, with a possible D match to TRBD1 (5 bases). The CDR3 is 18 residues long. V was clipped by 0 bases and J by 3 bases, with 18 bases between them. From germline, CDR1 is SGHDT and CDR2 YYEEEE.

There are a few counts of this clonotype. The chain carries TRBV12-3 or TRBV12-4 and TRBJ2-6; 8 positions agree with TRBD1. Trimming took 4 bases from V and 0 from J; bases not matched to a gene: 2. The CDR3 loop spans 16 amino acids. The CDR3 bases are TGTGCCAGCAGTTCAGGGGGCCTCTCTGGGGCCAACGTCCTGACTTTC. It codes for CASSSGGLSGANVLTF.

This clonotype occurred many times. V gene TRBV5-5 combines with J gene TRBJ2-7, with D possibly called TRBD1 or TRBD2 (5 bases each). CDR1 is SGHKS and CDR2 is YYEKEE in the germline V gene (reference sequence). The V end lost 7 bases, the J end lost 1 base, and 15 bases lay between the germline ends. The CDR3 loop spans 14 amino acids. CDR3 bases: TGTGCCAGCTCCCCCCGGGACGGTTCCTACGAGCAGTACTTC. Residues: CASSPRDGSYEQYF.

This chain links TRBV20-1 with TRBJ1-1; 7 nucleotides line up with TRBD1. Germline loops: CDR1 DFQATT, CDR2 SNEGSKA (reference sequence). Germline trimming cut 8 bases from V and 7 bases from J; bases unmatched to any gene: 10. This CDR3 region has 12 residues. The DNA for the CDR3 is TGCAGTTCGAGACAGGGAACCTTTGAAGCTTTCTTT. The encoded protein is CSSRQGTFEAFF.

The chain has TRBV5-1 and TRBJ2-1, with 10 bases lining up with TRBD2. This CDR3 region has 16 residues. The V and J ends lost 4 bases and 6 bases, in that order; junction bases with no gene match: 10. CDR1 and CDR2 (germline): SGHRS, YFSETQ. CDR3 protein: CASSPRAGGESNEQFF. Here the CDR3 DNA reads TGCGCCAGCAGCCCAAGAGCGGGGGGGGAATCCAATGAGCAGTTCTTC.

This clonotype has just a few counts. The rearrangement links TRBV3-1 to TRBJ2-3, with 9 bases aligning to TRBD2. The V gene's germline CDR1 is LGHDT and CDR2 YNNKEL (reference sequence). The CDR3 covers 16 residues. The ends lost 2 bases at V and 2 bases at J; junction bases unmatched: 5. The CDR3 nucleotides read TGTGCCAGCAGCCAACGACTAGCGGTGAACACAGATACGCAGTATTTT. Amino acids: CASSQRLAVNTDTQYF.

This clonotype was seen only a few times. The chain links TRBV5-1 to TRBJ2-3; 16 bases match TRBD2. The germline V gene has CDR1 SGHRS and CDR2 YFSETQ. Losses at the gene ends were 7 bases for V and 1 base for J; bases not matched to a gene: 21. This CDR3 contains 22 residues. The CDR3 loop is CASSRAPSSGTSGRARTDTQYF. As DNA, the CDR3 is TGCGCCAGCTCTCGCGCACCCTCCAGTGGGACTAGCGGGAGGGCCCGCACAGATACGCAGTATTTT.

This clonotype was counted only a few times. The V and J genes are TRBV5-1 and TRBJ1-2; a weak D match, TRBD1 (5 bases). Trimming shortened V by 0 bases and J by 4 bases, and 13 bases separated the two germline ends. CDR1 is SGHRS and CDR2 is YFSETQ in the germline V gene. CDR3 length: 15 residues. CDR3 residues: CASSLGPQGPYGYTF. CDR3 in DNA: TGCGCCAGCAGCTTGGGGCCCCAGGGACCCTATGGCTACACCTTC.

Of note for this clonotype: Compared with germline, one end of the junction differs, possibly owing to a read error. The chain couples TRBV7-8 to TRBJ2-5; D is possibly TRBD2 (5 bases). The CDR3 is 12 residues long. The germline V gene encodes CDR1 SGHVS and CDR2 FQNEAQ. CDR3 sequence: CASSLRGETRYF. CDR3 coding DNA: TGTGCCAGCAGCTTACGGGGAGAGACCCGGTACTTC. Full variable domain (remainder filled in from reference TRBV7-8 and TRBJ2-5): GAGVSQSPRYKVAKRGQDVALRCDPISGHVSLFWYQQALGQGPEFLTYFQNEAQLDKSGLPSDRFFAERPEGSVSTLKIQRTQQEDSAVYLCASSLRGETRYFGPGTRLLVL.

V gene TRBV28 combines with J gene TRBJ2-7, with TRBD2 identical over 10 bases. This CDR3 comprises 15 residues. CDR1 and CDR2 (germline): MDHEN, SYDVKM. V lost 5 bases and J lost 7; bases outside the gene matches: 11. The DNA of the CDR3 is TGTGCCAGCAGTACCAGTGTAGCGGGGGGCAATGAGCAGTACTTC. It yields the protein CASSTSVAGGNEQYF.

This clonotype was found a few times. The gene calls are TRBV7-2 and TRBJ2-2, with TRBD2 as a possible D gene (6 bases). The V end was cut by 5 bases, the J end by 0 bases, with 13 bases between. Germline assignment: CDR1 SGHTA and CDR2 FQGNSA. The CDR3 runs to 16 residues. The DNA of the CDR3 is TGTGCCAGCAGCCCCGGGACTCCGACGAACACCGGGGAGCTGTTTTTT. It yields the protein CASSPGTPTNTGELFF.

The table lists this clonotype with a few counts. This chain uses TRBV28 with TRBJ2-7; 10 bases line up with TRBD2. Germline V gene lookup returns CDR1 MDHEN and CDR2 SYDVKM. After removal of 6 bases from V and 0 bases from J, the junction contained 11 bases not matched to a gene. CDR3 length: 17 residues. CDR3 sequence (DNA): TGTGCCAGCAGGGAACTGGGACTAGCGAAGAGCTCCTACGAGCAGTACTTC. Its translation is CASRELGLAKSSYEQYF.